This T cell receptor beta chain was captured in a study of control samples from healthy donors and cancer patients. The germline V gene has CDR1 MNHEY and CDR2 SVGAGI. Trimming stripped 2 bases from V and 9 bases from J, with 8 bases between. There are 13 residues in the CDR3. Using immunoSEQ multiplex PCR, the repertoire was profiled, and TCRdb retains in-frame clones only, with some absent. The table shows around 150,000 clones, with roughly 90% occurring only once. The sequencing sample was made of blood. The TCR sequence derives from a man aged 25-40 years in good health. This rearrangement joins TRBV6-5 to TRBJ1-6, with D unclear. This chain's CDR3 is CASSYDGTSPLHF. As DNA, the CDR3 is TGTGCCAGCAGTTACGACGGAACTTCACCCCTCCACTTT.